This TCR beta chain was documented in a study of T cell responses to AZD1222 COVID-19 vaccine. Study results and limitations: In the spike-specific TCR repertoire, nearly half reportedly target unmutated variant regions.

A note on this clone: Its specificity is unknown.

The repertoire was sequenced with immunoSEQ multiplex PCR; TCRdb's copy has only in-frame clones and lacks some. The sample has about 150,000 clones; 85% to 95% are singletons. The clonotype originates from an adult in good health. Sequencing used peripheral blood, obtained on day 0 of AZD1222 vaccination.

CDR3 nucleotides: TGTGCCAGCAGCCATGGGACGTTCTATGGCTACACCTTC. Its protein product is CASSHGTFYGYTF. The V and J genes are TRBV7-8 and TRBJ1-2, with D possibly matching TRBD1 (5 bases). CDR3 length: 13 residues. Germline CDR1 and CDR2: SGHVS and FQNEAQ. Trimming pared 5 bases from V and 4 bases from J, leaving 11 bases between.